The 30 T cell receptor beta chains below come from one sample, sequenced in a study of CD8 T cells in ankylosing spondylitis. TCRdb analysed the 5' RACE reads with MiXCR anew, one entry per CDR3 protein. This table has roughly 200,000 distinct CDR3 sequences, roughly 24% appearing once. The sample was blood, either unsorted or a sorted T cell fraction (not recorded which). All receptors derive from a male donor with ankylosing spondylitis or in good health (not recorded which).

The rearrangement joins TRBV20-1 to TRBJ2-5, with 9 nucleotides matching TRBD2. This CDR3 comprises 14 residues. CDR1 is DFQATT and CDR2 is SNEGSKA in the germline V gene (reference sequence). J gave up 2 bases and V 3 bases, and 4 bases lay outside the gene matches. CDR3 in amino acids: CSARTSGRQETQYF. The CDR3 DNA follows: TGCAGTGCTAGGACTAGCGGAAGACAAGAGACCCAGTACTTC.

A remark on this clonotype: A much larger clone lies a single base off, so this may be a read error. This chain links TRBV10-3 with TRBJ1-3; D is uncertain. CDR3 length: 14 residues. The V gene's germline CDR1 is ENHRY and CDR2 SYGVKD. CDR3 nucleotide sequence: TGTGCCATCAGTGAGTCGCAGGTCGGAAACACCTTATATTTT. This encodes CAISESQVGNTLYF.

The V gene is TRBV7-2, the J gene TRBJ2-5; the match to TRBD2 covers 8 bases. The germline CDR1 and CDR2 sequences are SGHTA and FQGNSA. The CDR3 consists of 13 residues. Unmatched junction bases numbered 6, after V lost 10 bases and J lost 2 bases. This CDR3 is CATSSGIQETQYF. The CDR3 DNA reads TGTGCCACTAGTAGCGGGATACAAGAGACCCAGTACTTC.

The CDR3 DNA reads as TGTGCCAGCAGTTTAGCCCCGGGACAGGGGTACACTGAAGCTTTCTTT. Encoded protein: CASSLAPGQGYTEAFF. V is TRBV12-3 or TRBV12-4 and J is TRBJ1-1; 10 bases map to TRBD1. V shed 0 bases, J shed 3 bases, and the junction held 4 bases outside the gene matches. The CDR3 contains 16 residues.

The table lists this clonotype with many counts. The germline gene is not matched at one end of the junction; a read error may be the cause. The rearrangement joins TRBV12-3 or TRBV12-4 to TRBJ2-1; 8 bases map to TRBD2. The CDR3 is made up of 12 amino acids. The CDR3 bases are TGTGCCAGCAGCTTAGCGGGGAGGGAGCAGTTCTTC. Its protein is CASSLAGREQFF.

This clonotype was recorded only once. J is TRBJ2-1 and V is TRBV29-1; 15 bases are shared with TRBD2. CDR1 SQVTM and CDR2 ANQGSEA come from the germline V gene. After removal of 1 base from V and 9 bases from J, the junction contained 16 bases not matched to a gene. The CDR3 loop spans 19 amino acids. The CDR3 reads CSVEVRTSGRAYLFGEQFF. DNA for the CDR3: TGCAGCGTTGAAGTCCGGACTAGCGGGAGGGCCTATCTTTTTGGTGAGCAGTTCTTC.

This clonotype turned up a few times. The chain carries TRBV20-1 and TRBJ1-4; a weak D match, TRBD1 (6 bases). Trimming took off 2 bases at V and 8 bases at J, with 12 bases between the two ends. CDR1 is DFQATT, CDR2 SNEGSKA, per germline (reference sequence). The CDR3 consists of 13 residues. The DNA for the CDR3 is TGCAGTGCTAGATCACTGGACAGAGAAAAACTGTTTTTT. Translation gives CSARSLDREKLFF.

The chain uses TRBV20-1 and TRBJ2-6; D perhaps matches TRBD1 (5 bases). Germline V gene data show CDR1 as DFQATT and CDR2 as SNEGSKA (reference sequence). The CDR3 is made up of 14 amino acids. Here the CDR3 DNA reads TGCAGCCCTCGAGGCAGGGCTGGGGCCAACGTCCTGACTTTC. The encoded protein is CSPRGRAGANVLTF.

The rearrangement links TRBV20-1 to TRBJ1-5; D gene uncertain. From germline, CDR1 is DFQATT and CDR2 SNEGSKA (reference sequence). The CDR3 contains 13 residues. Trimming removed 3 bases from V and 11 bases from J, with 17 bases in between. The CDR3 DNA is TGCAGTGCTAGCCTCCGACCGGGTGAAGCCCAGCATTTT. Residues: CSASLRPGEAQHF.

The sample holds a few counts of this clonotype. The junction departs from germline at one end; a sequencing error may be responsible. This chain links TRBV6-1 with TRBJ2-2; a possible D gene is TRBD1 (6 bases). Per germline, CDR1 MNHNS and CDR2 SASEGT. The CDR3 loop spans 15 amino acids. The CDR3 DNA is TGTGCCAGCAGAGAAGGGACATTGAACACCGGGGAGCTGTTTTTT. Residues: CASREGTLNTGELFF.

This clonotype was seen at least ten times. DNA of the CDR3: TGCAGTGCTAGCGGTAGACGGGGGAGGAACAGCTCCTACGAGCAGTACTTC. Translated, it gives CSASGRRGRNSSYEQYF. This rearrangement joins TRBV20-1 to TRBJ2-7; D is perhaps TRBD2 (6 bases). CDR3 length: 17 amino acids. Between the trimmed V and J ends, which lost 3 bases and 0 bases, there was a span of 21 bases. The germline V gene encodes CDR1 DFQATT and CDR2 SNEGSKA (reference sequence).

This clonotype was counted a few times. The chain employs TRBV29-1 and TRBJ2-1, with 10 bases matching TRBD1. This CDR3 has 14 amino acids. After removal of 5 bases from V and 7 bases from J, the junction contained 8 bases not matched to a gene. Germline CDR1 is SQVTM and CDR2 is ANQGSEA. The CDR3 reads CSVHLGQGWNEQFF. DNA of the CDR3: TGCAGCGTTCACTTGGGACAGGGGTGGAATGAGCAGTTCTTC.

This clonotype was observed at least ten times. The chain carries TRBV24-1 and TRBJ2-1; D ambiguous. The CDR3 has 12 amino acids. CDR1 KGHDR and CDR2 SFDVKD come from the germline V gene. Trimming left V 1 base short and J 7 bases short, with 4 bases between. CDR3 region: CATSDFANEQFF. The CDR3 DNA is TGTGCCACCAGTGATTTTGCTAATGAGCAGTTCTTC.

The V gene is TRBV20-1, the J gene TRBJ2-1; D may be TRBD2 (5 bases). V was pared by 5 bases and J by 7 bases, with 21 bases between. This CDR3 is 15 amino acids long. Per germline, CDR1 DFQATT and CDR2 SNEGSKA (reference sequence). In DNA, the CDR3 is TGCAGTGCTTCCATACTAGGCGGCTGGTTGAATGAGCAGTTCTTC. The encoded protein is CSASILGGWLNEQFF.

The V gene is TRBV12-3 or TRBV12-4, the J gene TRBJ2-3; D is unresolved. CDR3 length: 9 residues. The V and J ends lost 7 bases and 12 bases respectively, with 8 bases between them. The CDR3 protein is CASTFGQYF. The CDR3 region has the DNA TGTGCCAGCACTTTCGGACAGTATTTT.

V gene TRBV20-1 combines with J gene TRBJ1-4; the match to TRBD1 covers 9 bases. The V gene's germline CDR1 is DFQATT and CDR2 SNEGSKA (reference sequence). The CDR3 is 12 amino acids. J was trimmed by 6 bases and V by 7 bases; bases with no gene match: 3. The CDR3 DNA sequence: TGCAGTGGGACAGGGGCGGATGAAAAACTGTTTTTT. It specifies CSGTGADEKLFF.

This chain connects TRBV5-1 to TRBJ1-1, with a tentative D call TRBD1 (6 bases). Germline V gives CDR1 SGHRS, CDR2 YFSETQ. There are 15 residues in the CDR3. The V end lost 3 bases, the J end lost 4 bases, and 16 bases lay between the germline ends. The CDR3 region has the DNA TGCGCCAGCAGCTCCGGCGGGGGCGTGGGCACTGAAGCTTTCTTT. Its protein product is CASSSGGGVGTEAFF. The complete variable domain, with remaining parts taken from reference TRBV5-1 and TRBJ1-1, reads KAGVTQTPRYLIKTRGQQVTLSCSPISGHRSVSWYQQTPGQGLQFLFEYFSETQRNKGNFPGRFSGRQFSNSRSEMNVSTLELGDSALYLCASSSGGGVGTEAFFGQGTRLTVV.

This clonotype was picked up a small number of times. The rearrangement links TRBV6-5 to TRBJ2-7; D gene unclear. CDR3 length: 16 amino acids. V lost 4 bases and J lost 0, with 16 bases in between. The germline gives CDR1 MNHEY, CDR2 SVGAGI. CDR3 protein: CASSSPLQRSSYEQYF. CDR3 sequence (DNA): TGTGCCAGCAGTTCACCGCTCCAAAGGAGCTCCTACGAGCAGTACTTC.

This clonotype was detected many times. This chain connects TRBV7-2 to TRBJ2-1; 9 bases align to TRBD1. CDR1 SGHTA and CDR2 FQGNSA come from the germline V gene. V shed 4 bases, J shed 4 bases, and the junction held 8 bases outside the gene matches. The CDR3 runs to 16 residues. The CDR3 DNA is TGTGCCAGCAGCTCGGGTCCCGGGACAGGGTACAATGAGCAGTTCTTC. Residues: CASSSGPGTGYNEQFF.

This clonotype has a handful of counts. V gene TRBV20-1 combines with J gene TRBJ1-2; TRBD1 agrees at 9 bases. Trimming took 7 bases from V and 2 from J; bases not matched to a gene: 5. There are 13 residues in the CDR3. From germline, CDR1 is DFQATT and CDR2 SNEGSKA (reference sequence). The CDR3 sequence is CSGTTGGNYGYTF. CDR3 coding DNA: TGCAGTGGCACGACAGGGGGAAACTATGGCTACACCTTC.

This clonotype was seen ten or more times. The CDR3 sequence is CASSAAWAGDIREQYF. DNA for the CDR3: TGTGCCAGCAGTGCGGCCTGGGCGGGAGACATCCGCGAGCAGTACTTC. V usage is TRBV12-3 or TRBV12-4 and J usage is TRBJ2-7, with TRBD2 matching 7 bases. CDR3 size: 16 residues. J lost 6 bases, V lost 5 bases, and 16 bases had no gene match.

The chain links TRBV7-8 to TRBJ2-3, with a tentative D call TRBD2 (6 bases). V lost 2 bases and J lost 7, with 19 bases in between. The V gene's germline CDR1 is SGHVS and CDR2 FQNEAQ. The CDR3 length is 16 residues. CDR3 coding DNA: TGTGCCAGCAGCTTAACAGGCGGGAAGGCCTCGTATACGCAGTATTTT. It specifies CASSLTGGKASYTQYF. The entire variable domain, with the rest obtained from reference TRBV7-8 and TRBJ2-3, is as follows: GAGVSQSPRYKVAKRGQDVALRCDPISGHVSLFWYQQALGQGPEFLTYFQNEAQLDKSGLPSDRFFAERPEGSVSTLKIQRTQQEDSAVYLCASSLTGGKASYTQYFGPGTRLTVL.

In its sample, this clonotype was seen a few times. The chain carries TRBV29-1 and TRBJ1-2; D ambiguous. The CDR3 runs 12 residues. Between the trimmed V and J ends, which lost 4 bases and 6 bases, there was a span of 12 bases. The germline CDR1 and CDR2 sequences are SQVTM and ANQGSEA. CDR3 protein: CSVGDSRNGYTF. CDR3 nucleotide sequence: TGCAGCGTTGGTGATAGCCGGAATGGCTACACCTTC.

V and J are TRBV5-1 and TRBJ2-3, with 7 bases fitting TRBD1. V lost 0 bases and J lost 1; bases outside the gene matches: 5. The CDR3 length is 16 residues. CDR1 and CDR2 from the germline V gene are SGHRS and YFSETQ. CDR3 sequence (DNA): TGCGCCAGCAGCTTGGCAGGGGGAATGGGCACAGATACGCAGTATTTT. Translating gives CASSLAGGMGTDTQYF.

This clonotype appeared many times. The genes are TRBV7-2 and TRBJ2-5, with 7 bases aligning to TRBD1. The length of the CDR3 is 15 residues. In germline, CDR1 is SGHTA, CDR2 FQGNSA. Trimming removed 2 bases from V and 5 bases from J; junction bases left unmatched: 8. For the CDR3, the DNA is TGTGCCAGCAGCTTATTTGGCAGGGGGAGTGAGACCCAGTACTTC. It codes for CASSLFGRGSETQYF. The full variable domain, in which reference TRBV7-2 and TRBJ2-5 provide the parts outside the CDR3, is GAGVSQSPSNKVTEKGKDVELRCDPISGHTALYWYRQSLGQGLEFLIYFQGNSAPDKSGLPSDRFSAERTGGSVSTLTIQRTQQEDSAVYLCASSLFGRGSETQYFGPGTRLLVL.

This clonotype showed up many times. The V call is TRBV2, the J call TRBJ2-1; D unresolved. Trimming removed 7 bases at V and 0 bases at J, with 10 bases between. This CDR3 spans 14 amino acids. CDR1 SNHLY and CDR2 FYNNEI come from the germline V gene. CDR3 in DNA: TGTGCCAGCAAATCGCCGAGCTCCTACAATGAGCAGTTCTTC. It codes for CASKSPSSYNEQFF.

Here the CDR3 DNA reads TGCAGTGTTCATACAGGGGTTGAGGGTAACTATGGCTACACCTTC. Translating gives CSVHTGVEGNYGYTF. The chain links TRBV20-1 to TRBJ1-2; 7 positions match TRBD1. The CDR3 consists of 15 residues. Germline loops: CDR1 DFQATT, CDR2 SNEGSKA (reference sequence). V was clipped by 7 bases and J by 1 base; unmatched bases: 12.

This clonotype appeared many times. The V and J genes are TRBV5-1 and TRBJ2-2; a possible D gene is TRBD2 (6 bases). The CDR3 extends over 13 amino acids. Trimming took 4 bases from V and 6 from J, leaving 10 bases between them. Germline CDR1 reads SGHRS; CDR2 reads YFSETQ. CDR3 in DNA: TGCGCCAGCAGCCCTAGCGTTGCCGGGGAGCTGTTTTTT. This translates into CASSPSVAGELFF. The whole variable domain, filled in from reference TRBV5-1 and TRBJ2-2, reads KAGVTQTPRYLIKTRGQQVTLSCSPISGHRSVSWYQQTPGQGLQFLFEYFSETQRNKGNFPGRFSGRQFSNSRSEMNVSTLELGDSALYLCASSPSVAGELFFGEGSRLTVL.

The chain has TRBV5-5 and TRBJ1-2; maybe TRBD1 (5 bases). The V end lost 0 bases, the J end lost 3 bases, and 15 bases lay between the germline ends. The CDR3 runs 16 residues. Germline CDR1 reads SGHKS; CDR2 reads YYEKEE (reference sequence). CDR3 DNA: TGTGCCAGCAGCTTGGGGCAGGCAGGGCCGTACTATGGCTACACCTTC. Residues: CASSLGQAGPYYGYTF.

This chain joins TRBV7-3 and TRBJ2-1; TRBD2 agrees at 9 bases. The length of the CDR3 is 16 residues. Germline CDR1 is SGHTA and CDR2 is FQGTGA. V gave up 5 bases and J gave up 1 base; unmatched junction bases: 6. The chain's CDR3 is CASSQSGRRSYNEQFF. In DNA, the CDR3 is TGTGCCAGCAGCCAGAGCGGGAGGAGGTCCTACAATGAGCAGTTCTTC.